The 8 T cell receptor beta chains presented below share a single source sample, sequenced in a study of Ad26.COV2.S vaccination and SARS-CoV-2 variants. Treatment specified: some 20 received Ad26.COV2.S at low or high dose, single or two shots; roughly five received placebo; per-sample allocation not given. Samples analyzed were those drawn on day 63 after the first vaccine or placebo injection. Repertoires were generated with immunoSEQ multiplex PCR, while TCRdb's copy carries only in-frame clones and drops some. This table holds roughly 250,000 clones, around 90% found once. The source was peripheral blood, collected in a trial of Ad26.COV2.S vaccine versus placebo. All receptors derive from a person aged 18-60 years who received the Ad26.COV2.S COVID-19 vaccine or a placebo.

V and J are TRBV5-1 and TRBJ2-2, with 7 bases lining up with TRBD1. CDR1 and CDR2 (germline): SGHRS, YFSETQ. V lost 3 bases and J lost 6; bases outside the gene matches: 5. The CDR3 loop spans 14 amino acids. Here the CDR3 DNA reads TGCGCCAGCAGCTACAGGGGTGGTGCCGGGGAGCTGTTTTTT. As protein: CASSYRGGAGELFF.

The chain carries TRBV9 and TRBJ1-2; D is ambiguous. Germline V gene lookup returns CDR1 SGDLS and CDR2 YYNGEE. The CDR3 length is 14 residues. Trimming stripped 2 bases from V and 4 bases from J, with 12 bases between. For the CDR3, the DNA is TGTGCCAGCAGCGTGACCGGCAGTCTCTATGGCTACACCTTC. This encodes CASSVTGSLYGYTF.

This chain joins TRBV11-3 and TRBJ1-3; D may be TRBD1 (5 bases). Trimming stripped 2 bases from V and 0 bases from J, with 20 bases between. The CDR3 length is 19 residues. Germline CDR1 and CDR2: SGHNT and YENEEA. CDR3 sequence (DNA): TGTGCCAGCAGCTTATTTTTGGGAGACAGTGACTTCTCTGGAAACACCATATATTTT. It is translated as CASSLFLGDSDFSGNTIYF.

The chain recombines TRBV13 with TRBJ1-6; D call uncertain. The germline V gene encodes CDR1 PRHDT and CDR2 FYEKMQ (reference sequence). The CDR3 has 15 amino acids. The V end lost 3 bases, the J end lost 5 bases, and 11 bases lay between the germline ends. CDR3 nucleotide sequence: TGTGCCAGCAGCTTGATGACGCCAAATAATTCACCCCTCCACTTT. This translates into CASSLMTPNNSPLHF.

V usage is TRBV7-8 and J usage is TRBJ2-7, with D tentatively TRBD1 (6 bases). Trimming stripped 3 bases from V and 2 bases from J, with 11 bases between. There are 14 residues in the CDR3. Germline values: CDR1 SGHVS, CDR2 FQNEAQ. The CDR3 loop is CASSFDRNPYEQYV. Here the CDR3 DNA reads TGTGCCAGCAGCTTCGACAGGAATCCCTACGAGCAGTACGTC.

The chain employs TRBV24-1 and TRBJ2-2, with TRBD2 as a possible D gene (5 bases). There are 14 residues in the CDR3. The germline V and J ends were trimmed by 4 bases and 3 bases, with 8 bases remaining between them. CDR1 is KGHDR, CDR2 SFDVKD, per germline. The CDR3 DNA reads as TGTGCCACCAGTGACCTGCGGGACACCGGGGAGCTGTTTTTT. It codes for CATSDLRDTGELFF.

The chain has TRBV7-8 and TRBJ1-5; 7 nucleotides match TRBD1. CDR3 size: 19 residues. V dropped 0 bases and J dropped 0; count of bases not matched to a gene: 11. Germline V gene lookup returns CDR1 SGHVS and CDR2 FQNEAQ. CDR3 DNA: TGTGCCAGCAGCTTAGCGCGGGGACAGAAGAGTCATAGCAATCAGCCCCAGCATTTT. Translated: CASSLARGQKSHSNQPQHF.

The chain is built from TRBV20-1 and TRBJ1-3; the D is unclear. The germline CDR1 and CDR2 sequences are DFQATT and SNEGSKA (reference sequence). The CDR3 is 13 amino acids. Trimming stripped 3 bases from V and 4 bases from J, with 10 bases between. The CDR3 loop is CSASRQRGNTIYF. DNA of the CDR3: TGCAGTGCTAGTCGACAACGGGGAAACACCATATATTTT.